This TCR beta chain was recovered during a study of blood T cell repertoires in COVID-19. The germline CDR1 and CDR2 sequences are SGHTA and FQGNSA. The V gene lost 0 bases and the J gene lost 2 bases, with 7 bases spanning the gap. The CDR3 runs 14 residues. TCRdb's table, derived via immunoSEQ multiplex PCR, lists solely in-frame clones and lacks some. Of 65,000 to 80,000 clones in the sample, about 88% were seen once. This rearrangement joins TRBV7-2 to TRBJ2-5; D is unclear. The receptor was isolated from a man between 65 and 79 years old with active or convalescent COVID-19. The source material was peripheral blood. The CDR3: CASSLAKTQETQYF. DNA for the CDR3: TGTGCCAGCAGCTTAGCGAAGACACAAGAGACCCAGTACTTC.